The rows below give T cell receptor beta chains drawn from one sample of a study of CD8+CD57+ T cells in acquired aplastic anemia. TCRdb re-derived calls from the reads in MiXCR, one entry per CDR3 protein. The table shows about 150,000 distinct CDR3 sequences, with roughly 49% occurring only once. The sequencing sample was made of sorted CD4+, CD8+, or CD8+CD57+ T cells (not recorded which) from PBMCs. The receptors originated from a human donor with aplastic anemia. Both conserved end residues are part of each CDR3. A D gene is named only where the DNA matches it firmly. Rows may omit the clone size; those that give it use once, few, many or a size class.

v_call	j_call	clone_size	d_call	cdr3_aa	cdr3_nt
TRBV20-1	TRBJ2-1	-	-	CSASSGTDNNEQFF	TGCAGTGCCAGCAGTGGGACGGATAACAATGAGCAGTTCTTC
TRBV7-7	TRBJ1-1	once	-	CASSLGQTTEAFF	TGTGCTAGCAGCTTAGGGCAGACCACTGAAGCTTTCTTT
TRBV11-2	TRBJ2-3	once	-	CASSLDGGSDTQYF	TGTGCCAGCAGCTTAGATGGCGGCTCAGATACGCAGTATTTT
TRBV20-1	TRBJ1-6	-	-	CSAGPLHF	TGCAGTGCTGGACCCCTCCACTTT
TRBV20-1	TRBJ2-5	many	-	CSARDVRLGETQYF	TGCAGTGCTAGAGATGTGAGGTTAGGGGAGACCCAGTACTTC
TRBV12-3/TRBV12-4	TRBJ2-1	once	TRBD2	CASILLGLAGIREQFF	TGTGCCAGCATTCTCCTGGGACTAGCGGGCATCAGGGAGCAGTTCTTC
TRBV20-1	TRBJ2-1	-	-	CTKLGLHNEQFF	TGCACCAAACTAGGGTTGCACAATGAGCAGTTCTTC
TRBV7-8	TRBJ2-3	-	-	CASSSHMSTDTQYF	TGTGCCAGCAGCTCCCACATGAGCACAGATACGCAGTATTTT
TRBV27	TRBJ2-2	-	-	CASGLSSINTGELFF	TGTGCCAGCGGTTTATCCTCGATCAACACCGGGGAGCTGTTTTTT
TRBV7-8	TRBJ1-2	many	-	CASSPGGRDGYTF	TGTGCCAGCAGCCCCGGAGGGAGGGACGGCTACACCTTC
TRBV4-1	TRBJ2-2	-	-	CASSQDGVSNTGELFF	TGCGCCAGCAGCCAAGATGGGGTCTCGAACACCGGGGAGCTGTTTTTT
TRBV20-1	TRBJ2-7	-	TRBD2	CSARVAGGSSYEQYF	TGCAGTGCTAGAGTAGCGGGGGGGAGCTCCTACGAGCAGTACTTC